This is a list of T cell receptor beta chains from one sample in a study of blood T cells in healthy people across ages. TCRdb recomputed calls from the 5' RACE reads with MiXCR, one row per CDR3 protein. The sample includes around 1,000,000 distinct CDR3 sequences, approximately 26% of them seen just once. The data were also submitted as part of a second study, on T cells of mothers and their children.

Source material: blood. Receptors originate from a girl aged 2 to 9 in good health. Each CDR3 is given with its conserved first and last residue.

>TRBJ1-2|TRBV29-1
CSVEEDLTNYGYTF
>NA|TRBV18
CASSEGLSNEQFF
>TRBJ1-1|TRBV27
CASSWQGYTEAFF
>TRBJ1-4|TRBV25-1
CASSDPGQAEKLFF
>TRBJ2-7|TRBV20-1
CSARDGGAAYEQYF
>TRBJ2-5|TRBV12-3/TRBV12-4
CANSLALTLQETQYF
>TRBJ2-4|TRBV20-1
CSARRDRGRNIQYF
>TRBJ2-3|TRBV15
CATSRPQGIADTQYF
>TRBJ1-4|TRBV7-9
CASRYSTRDTEKLFF
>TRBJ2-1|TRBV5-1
CASSFGQEQFF
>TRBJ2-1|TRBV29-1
CSVDPGGLAGGRSEQFF
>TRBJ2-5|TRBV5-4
CASSLSFEPGTQYF
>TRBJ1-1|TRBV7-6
CASSPTGFNEAFF
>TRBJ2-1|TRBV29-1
CSARNNPIEAGGTDEQFF
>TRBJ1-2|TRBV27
CASTILGGSNYGYTF
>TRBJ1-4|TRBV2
CASSEALSAGYEKLFF
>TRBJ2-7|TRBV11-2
CASSLGTACEQYF
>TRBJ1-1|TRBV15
CATSRYGLGDTEAFF